The rows below give T cell receptor beta chains drawn from one sample of a study of cytomegalovirus exposure and HLA in healthy donors. Assay used: immunoSEQ multiplex PCR; TCRdb lists only in-frame clones, some missing. The table has approximately 170,000 clones, roughly 80% seen once. Material for sequencing was PBMCs. The source of these receptors is a male donor in good health and CMV-seronegative. CDR3s include the opening cysteine and the closing phenylalanine or tryptophan. The order of the fields is D gene, V gene, clone size, J gene, CDR3 DNA, CDR3 protein. A D gene is named only where the DNA matches it firmly. Clone size is not always given. Where it is, it says once, few, many or a class for expanded clones.

.,TRBV7-9,.,TRBJ1-3,TGTGCCAGCATCTCTGAGACAGCTGGAAACACCATATATTTT,CASISETAGNTIYF
TRBD1,TRBV27,.,TRBJ2-7,TGTGCCAGCAGTTCTCCTGGACAGGGGAAGGGATATCTTTTC,CASSSPGQGKGYLF
.,TRBV5-1,few,TRBJ2-2,TGCGCCAGCAGCTTAGACTCGAACACCGGGGAGCTGTTTTTT,CASSLDSNTGELFF
TRBD1,TRBV19,.,TRBJ1-1,TGTGCCAGTAGTATTAGGCACAGGGGGAAGGGTCGGGCTTTCTTT,CASSIRHRGKGRAFF
.,TRBV13,.,TRBJ1-2,TGTGCCAGCAGCTTGGCCCCAAACCTAGGCTATGGCTACACCTTC,CASSLAPNLGYGYTF
TRBD1,TRBV27,once,TRBJ1-1,TGTGCCAGCAGTCTGAGGACAGGGGGCGTCACTGAAGCTTTCTTT,CASSLRTGGVTEAFF
.,TRBV6-5,.,TRBJ2-6,TGTGCCAGCAAGTGGGGCTTCTCTGGGGCCAACGTCCTGACTTTC,CASKWGFSGANVLTF
.,TRBV7-2,.,TRBJ1-2,TGTGCCAGCAGCAACACAGGGATTCTTACCCTGGGCTATGGCTACACCTTC,CASSNTGILTLGYGYTF
TRBD1,TRBV2,.,TRBJ1-5,TGTGCCAGCACAGGACAGGGGTTTCGTCAGCCCCAGCATTTT,CASTGQGFRQPQHF
.,TRBV9,.,TRBJ2-2,TGTGCCAGCAGCGTAGGGTCAGGTCAATCGAACACCGGGGAGCTGTTTTTT,CASSVGSGQSNTGELFF
.,TRBV5-4,.,TRBJ1-6,TGTGCCAGCAGCCCGACCCCGGGACTGGATCATTCACCCCTCCACTTT,CASSPTPGLDHSPLHF
.,TRBV6-6,few,TRBJ2-7,TGTGCCAGCAGTCGAGCCTACGAGCAGTACTTC,CASSRAYEQYF
.,TRBV5-1,.,TRBJ1-2,TGCGCCAGCAGCTCGGGTGAAAACTATGGCTACACCTTC,CASSSGENYGYTF
.,TRBV11-2,.,TRBJ1-5,TGTGCCAGCAGCATCGGACATATTGGCAATCAGCCCCAGCATTTT,CASSIGHIGNQPQHF
.,TRBV30,.,TRBJ2-3,TGTGCCTGGAGGAGCGGCAGCACAGATACGCAGTATTTT,CAWRSGSTDTQYF
.,TRBV7-8,.,TRBJ2-1,TGTGCCAGCAGCTTAGTGACTACAAGCTCCTACAATGAGCAGTTCTTC,CASSLVTTSSYNEQFF
TRBD1,TRBV4-3,.,TRBJ1-1,TGCGCCAGCAGCCAGCGGGACAGGACGGCGGCTTTCTTT,CASSQRDRTAAFF
TRBD2,TRBV9,few,TRBJ2-7,TGTGCCAGCAGCCCAGGACCAGCGGGGTTCACCTACGAGCAGTACTTC,CASSPGPAGFTYEQYF
.,TRBV5-1,once,TRBJ1-4,TGCGCCAGCAGCATCAGGGATAGTAATGAAAAACTGTTTTTT,CASSIRDSNEKLFF
TRBD1,TRBV15,.,TRBJ1-5,TGTGCCACCAGCAGAGATGCTACAGGGGGCTCCCACCATTTT,CATSRDATGGSHHF
TRBD1,TRBV9,.,TRBJ2-4,TGTGCCAGCAGCGGGACAGGGCAACTTCAGTACTTC,CASSGTGQLQYF
TRBD1,TRBV6-1,few,TRBJ2-7,TGTGCCAGCGCGAGGACAGGGATCTCCTACGAGCAGTACTTC,CASARTGISYEQYF
TRBD1,TRBV6-6,.,TRBJ1-1,TGTGCCAGCAGTCGTGACAGGGTGGACACTGAAGCTTTCTTT,CASSRDRVDTEAFF
TRBD2,TRBV11-3,.,TRBJ2-1,TGTGCCAGCAGCTTAGAGGGGGGGAGCTCCTACAATGAGCAGTTCTTC,CASSLEGGSSYNEQFF
TRBD1,TRBV27,once,TRBJ1-2,TGTGCCAGCATGGGGACAGCGAACTATGGCTACACCTTC,CASMGTANYGYTF
.,TRBV19,.,TRBJ1-4,TGTGCCAGTAGTATTGGTCAGGGTGAGGAAAAACTGTTTTTT,CASSIGQGEEKLFF